A selection of T cell receptor beta chains follows, all from one sample in a study of blood T cell repertoires in COVID-19. TCRdb's copy holds only in-frame clones and misses some; the assay was immunoSEQ multiplex PCR. The sample carries 45,000 to 55,000 clones, around 84% recorded once. Sequencing was carried out using peripheral blood. The origin of the receptors is a man aged 45 to 65 with active COVID-19. Each CDR3 is given with its conserved first and last residue. The order of the fields is clone size, J gene, V gene, CDR3 protein. For some rows the clone size is stated as once, few or many, or as a class when expanded; others skip it.

NA TRBJ1-6 TRBV3-1/TRBV3-2 CASSQGQENYNSPLHF
NA TRBJ2-5 TRBV6-5 CASSLPGTPQETQYF
NA TRBJ1-1 TRBV15 CATSRQGTEAFF
NA TRBJ1-1 TRBV5-1 CASSLAQGGTEAFF
NA TRBJ1-3 TRBV28 CASSDRPLSGNTIYF
NA TRBJ2-6 TRBV27 CASSLSRASGANVLTF
few TRBJ2-2 TRBV27 CASSWDRYYTGELFF
NA TRBJ2-1 TRBV4-1 CASSRLGGADNEQFF
few TRBJ2-2 TRBV13 CASSFLLSGELFF
NA TRBJ2-2 TRBV5-1 CASSFDHFEAGELFF
NA TRBJ2-2 TRBV9 CASSETGAGELFF
NA TRBJ2-7 TRBV23-1 CASRRTGTGGRTPYEQYF
NA TRBJ1-4 TRBV27 CASRFRATNEKLFF
NA TRBJ1-2 TRBV11-2 CASSRDGSIYGYTF
NA TRBJ1-1 TRBV19 CASSRQAMNTEAFF
NA TRBJ1-6 TRBV5-6 CASSLWPSPLHF
NA TRBJ2-2 TRBV7-9 CASSSTGTSGGAPTGELFF
NA TRBJ1-4 TRBV7-2 CASSLAVGTNEKLFF
NA TRBJ1-2 TRBV28 CASSLLSGVQGGYTF
NA TRBJ2-1 TRBV5-4 CASSHGLAGYNEQFF
NA TRBJ2-7 TRBV19 CASSSTASYEQYF
NA TRBJ2-1 TRBV7-2 CASSLARGYNEQFF
NA TRBJ2-3 TRBV2 CASRAGTSLATDTQYF
NA TRBJ2-3 TRBV5-1 CASTAEGNTQYF
NA TRBJ2-5 TRBV4-1 CASSRMDRMGTQYF
NA TRBJ1-1 TRBV15 CATSRGGDTEAFF